The present T cell receptor beta chain was sequenced within a study of T cell responses to AZD1222 COVID-19 vaccine. Turning to the study itself: Pooled samples include second doses given at about 4 or 12 weeks. Notes on the study in general: The sample set comprised mostly white British donors with more females, and clonal diversity was possibly underestimated. When two AZD1222 doses had been given, Spike-specific TCR breadth and depth rose. Every sample of the repertoires postdated the peak T cell response.

Some clones are missing from TCRdb's copy, which holds only in-frame ones; the method was immunoSEQ multiplex PCR. The sample has 100,000 to 150,000 clones, 88% seen once; the top ten hold about 5%. Note on this clone: Its antigen is unknown.

The CDR3 extends over 13 amino acids. The ends were cut back, 3 bases at V and 3 bases at J, with 9 bases in the middle. This chain joins TRBV23-1 and TRBJ2-7; tentative D call: TRBD1 (5 bases). TRBV23-1 is filed as an ORF, its function uncertain. This specimen consisted of peripheral blood, obtained on day 0 of AZD1222 vaccination. The source is an adult in good health. The DNA of the CDR3 is TGCGCCAGCAGTCATGAAGGGGACTACGAGCAGTACTTC. Translating gives CASSHEGDYEQYF.